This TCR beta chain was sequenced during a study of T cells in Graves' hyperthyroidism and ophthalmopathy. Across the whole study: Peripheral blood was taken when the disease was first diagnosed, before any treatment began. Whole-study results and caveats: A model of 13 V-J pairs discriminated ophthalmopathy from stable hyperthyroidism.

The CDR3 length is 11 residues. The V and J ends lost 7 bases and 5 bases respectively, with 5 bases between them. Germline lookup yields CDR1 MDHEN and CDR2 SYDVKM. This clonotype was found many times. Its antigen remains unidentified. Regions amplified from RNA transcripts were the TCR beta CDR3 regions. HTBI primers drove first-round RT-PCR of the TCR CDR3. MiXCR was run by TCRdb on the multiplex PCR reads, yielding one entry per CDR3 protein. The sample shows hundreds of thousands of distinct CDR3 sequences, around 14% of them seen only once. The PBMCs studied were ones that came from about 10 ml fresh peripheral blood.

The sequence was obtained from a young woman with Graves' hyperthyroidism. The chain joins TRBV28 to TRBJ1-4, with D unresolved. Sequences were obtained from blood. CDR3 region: CASTSNEKLFF. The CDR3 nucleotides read TGTGCCAGCACCTCAAATGAAAAACTGTTTTTT.